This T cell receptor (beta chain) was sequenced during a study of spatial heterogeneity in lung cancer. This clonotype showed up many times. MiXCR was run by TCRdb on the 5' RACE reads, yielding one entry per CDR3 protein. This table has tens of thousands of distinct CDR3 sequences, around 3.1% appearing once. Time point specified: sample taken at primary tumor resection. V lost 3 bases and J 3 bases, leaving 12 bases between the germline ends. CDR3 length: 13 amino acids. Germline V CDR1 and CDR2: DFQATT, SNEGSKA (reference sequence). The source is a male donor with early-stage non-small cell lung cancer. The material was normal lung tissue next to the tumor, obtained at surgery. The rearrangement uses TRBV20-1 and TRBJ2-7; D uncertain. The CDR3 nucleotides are TGCAGTGCTAGCTCCTCCCCGTACTACGAGCAGTACTTC. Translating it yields CSASSSPYYEQYF.